This TCR beta chain emerged from a study of T-cell reconstitution after alpha-beta-depleted transplantation in children. Study-level findings and limits: Newly produced T cells mostly provided counts and TCRbeta diversity after one year, as hyperexpanded clones declined. After transplant, high TCRbeta diversity at day 60 in some patients arose from surviving recipient T cells and thymic progenitors. By about two months after transplant, alpha-beta T cells reportedly arose from several hundred graft clones that had expanded.

Unique molecular identifiers were incorporated during preparation of the TCRbeta library. Each CDR3 protein is one row after TCRdb ran MiXCR on the PCR reads. The sample includes around 300,000 distinct CDR3 sequences, roughly 8.2% of them seen just once. This clonotype occurred many times. The antigen remains undetermined. The V gene's germline CDR1 is PRHDT and CDR2 FYEKMQ (reference sequence). CDR3 length equals 14 residues. V lost 5 bases to trimming and J lost 4 bases; unmatched junction nucleotides: 5. This sample comprised peripheral blood, obtained 360 days after TCRalphabeta/CD19-depleted stem cell transplant. The chain carries TRBV13 and TRBJ1-5; 7 positions agree with TRBD1. The origin of this receptor is a female patient aged 2 to 10 who had a stem cell transplant for Fanconi anemia, so the T cells may come from the graft donor. The CDR3 here is CASSSRGSNQPQHF. CDR3 bases: TGTGCCAGCAGCAGCAGGGGGTCAAATCAGCCCCAGCATTTT.